This is a list of T cell receptor beta chains from one sample in a study of shared T cell receptors in the human thymus. Sequencing was performed with immunoSEQ multiplex PCR; in TCRdb, only in-frame clones are kept and a portion is missing. The sample holds around 730,000 clones, around 85% seen once. These data are also associated with another study on human thymus T cells.

Sequencing input: thymocytes. The source of these receptors is a girl under three years old with a congenital heart defect. Both conserved end residues are part of each CDR3. The D gene is left open where the match is weak. A row's size may be missing; if present it is once, few, many or a size class.

TGTGCCACCTCTACCCAGGGGAAAGCTTTCTTT CATSTQGKAFF TRBJ1-1 - TRBV6-1 -
TGCGCCAGCAGACCTGAATTGGACAGCGACGGGGAAAATTCACCCCTCCACTTT CASRPELDSDGENSPLHF TRBJ1-6 - TRBV4-1 -
TGCGCCAGCAGCTTGGGGGTAGGGGATAACTCTGGAAACACCATATATTTT CASSLGVGDNSGNTIYF TRBJ1-3 - TRBV5-1 -
TGTGCCAGCAGTGAAGCGTCTCGAGGACAGGCTTATGGCTACACCTTC CASSEASRGQAYGYTF TRBJ1-2 TRBD1 TRBV6-1 -
TGTGCCAGTAGTTGGGTGGACAGGGGCATCAAAGGCTACACCTTC CASSWVDRGIKGYTF TRBJ1-2 TRBD1 TRBV19 -
TGTGCCAGCTCACCAAGGCTAGCGGGGGAACACCAAGAGACCCAGTACTTC CASSPRLAGEHQETQYF TRBJ2-5 TRBD2 TRBV18 -
TGTGCCAGCAGTGACGGGCGTCTAGGGAGACCTAGCACAGATACGCAGTATTTT CASSDGRLGRPSTDTQYF TRBJ2-3 - TRBV6-4 -
TGTGCCAGCAGCCCCGGGACAAACTATAGCAATCAGCCCCAGCATTTT CASSPGTNYSNQPQHF TRBJ1-5 - TRBV9 -
TGTGCCAGCAGCGTGCGGGACAGCTATGGCTACACCTTC CASSVRDSYGYTF TRBJ1-2 TRBD1 TRBV6-5 -
TGTGCCAGCAGCCCCGCCGAGCGCGGGGGGGTTTCCACAGATACGCAGTATTTT CASSPAERGGVSTDTQYF TRBJ2-3 TRBD2 TRBV27 few
TGTGCCAGCAGCTTACGAGCGGGGGGCATCCACGAGCAGTACTTC CASSLRAGGIHEQYF TRBJ2-7 TRBD2 TRBV7-6 -
TGCGCCAGCGCCCCCCCTTACGGACTAGCGAACACCGGGGAGCTGTTTTTT CASAPPYGLANTGELFF TRBJ2-2 TRBD2 TRBV5-1 -
TGCAGCGTTGAAACAGGTCCCACAGGTCCAAAAACCCAGTACTTC CSVETGPTGPKTQYF TRBJ2-5 - TRBV29-1 -
TGCGCCAGCAGCTTGGGTTCAGGGGAAGGGAACACCATATATTTT CASSLGSGEGNTIYF TRBJ1-3 - TRBV5-1 -
TGTGCCAGTAGTCCCCCGGACAGGGGAATAGGCGATAATTCACCCCTCCACTTT CASSPPDRGIGDNSPLHF TRBJ1-6 TRBD1 TRBV19 once
TGTGCCAGCAGGCTAGCGGAATCCTACGAGCAGTACTTC CASRLAESYEQYF TRBJ2-7 TRBD2 TRBV6-1 -
TGCGCCAGCAGCTCAACAGGGGCTAGGGTCAGGGATCCTCGCGAGCAGTACTTC CASSSTGARVRDPREQYF TRBJ2-7 TRBD1 TRBV5-1 -
TGTGCCAGCACCCCGGGACACATCAACACCGGGGAGCTGTTTTTT CASTPGHINTGELFF TRBJ2-2 - TRBV6-1 -
TGTGCCAGCAGTGAGTGGATTGGGGGGTTAGACAGACCAACTGAAGCTTTCTTT CASSEWIGGLDRPTEAFF TRBJ1-1 - TRBV6-1 -
TGCGCCAGCAGCCACAACGGCGGGACAGGGGGCAATCAGCCCCAGCATTTT CASSHNGGTGGNQPQHF TRBJ1-5 TRBD1 TRBV4-1 -
TGTGCCAGCAGCCCGAACCCTATAAATTCACCCCTCCACTTT CASSPNPINSPLHF TRBJ1-6 - TRBV7-3 -
TGTGCCAGCAGCGGCCACGGGACAGTTGGTGAGCAGTTCTTC CASSGHGTVGEQFF TRBJ2-1 TRBD1 TRBV7-8 -
TGTGCCAGTAGTCTAGGGGACACCAACTACGAGCAGTACTTC CASSLGDTNYEQYF TRBJ2-7 - TRBV19 -